A selection of T cell receptor beta chains follows, all from one sample in a study of spatial heterogeneity in lung cancer. Via MiXCR, TCRdb re-called the 5' RACE reads, giving one row per CDR3 protein. The data show 7,000 to 8,000 distinct CDR3 sequences, with around 6.7% seen just once and roughly 8.3% held by the top ten. The sequenced sample was lung tumor tissue, obtained at surgery. The receptors shown here come from a male donor with early-stage non-small cell lung cancer. The CDR3 runs from the conserved cysteine through the conserved F or W. A D gene is named only where the DNA matches it firmly. Clone size, where shown, is once, few, many, or a class for clones that have expanded.

TRBV5-1	TRBJ1-6	.	medium-sized	CASRDYRVGANSPLHF
TRBV6-2/TRBV6-3	TRBJ2-4	TRBD2	medium-sized	CASNEAGVLAKNIQYF
TRBV28	TRBJ1-2	.	medium-sized	CASTQHYGYTF
TRBV20-1	TRBJ2-7	.	many	CSARVIDGGWYEQYF
TRBV7-2	TRBJ2-7	.	.	CASSLASGSYEQYF
TRBV3-1	TRBJ1-5	.	many	CASSLGRQNQPQHF
TRBV7-9	TRBJ1-5	.	medium-sized	CASREGNQPQHF
TRBV28	TRBJ2-7	TRBD1	few	CASSPTGGASYEQYF
TRBV28	TRBJ2-1	TRBD1	many	CATLPPHGDRYYNEQFF
TRBV6-1	TRBJ2-5	.	few	CASSSTGRETQYF